This T cell receptor beta chain was sequenced in a study of cytomegalovirus exposure and HLA in healthy donors. Overall study findings and caveats: In vitro testing confirmed three CMV-associated chains as specific for CMV antigens.

From germline, CDR1 is MNHEY and CDR2 SMNVEV (reference sequence). The CDR3 has 15 residues. Trimming shortened V by 1 base and J by 1 base, and 8 bases separated the two germline ends. PCR used 60 Vbeta primers and 13 Jbeta primers. Repertoires were generated with immunoSEQ multiplex PCR, while TCRdb's copy carries only in-frame clones and drops some. The sample comprises fewer than 95,000 clones, about 84% of which are singletons, and under 2.5% rests with the top ten. Worth noting for this clone: Its antigen remains unknown.

V is TRBV27 and J is TRBJ1-3; no firm D call. Sequencing was performed on PBMCs. The source is a man aged 18 to 29 in good health and CMV-seronegative. The DNA of the CDR3 is TGTGCCAGCAGTTTATGGCCCCCGTCTGGAAACACCATATATTTT. The encoded protein is CASSLWPPSGNTIYF.